The clone carrying this TCR beta chain was recorded at least ten times. This sample is part of a study of T cells after yellow fever vaccination. The germline V gene has CDR1 MNHEY and CDR2 SVGAGI. There are 13 residues in the CDR3. V was clipped by 3 bases and J by 1 base, with 6 bases between them. General study results and limits: On re-exposure, the response was weaker but peaked faster, at day 5 versus 15.

TCRdb recomputed calls from the 5' RACE reads with MiXCR, one row per CDR3 protein. The sample includes about 50,000 distinct CDR3 sequences, approximately 6.1% of them seen just once. V is TRBV6-5 and J is TRBJ1-1; no clear D gene. Specimen: PBMCs, either bulk or a sorted T-cell subset (CD4+, CD8+, memory, or dextramer-sorted; not recorded which), collected on the day of the yellow fever booster vaccination. This TCR came from a man younger than 35 who received the YFV17D yellow fever vaccine. The CDR3 reads CASSYKANTEAFF. Written as DNA, the CDR3 is TGTGCCAGCAGTTATAAGGCGAACACTGAAGCTTTCTTT.